This T cell receptor (beta chain) was sequenced in a study of radiation and T cells in renal cell carcinoma. Regarding time point: blood 4 weeks post-SBRT, at nephrectomy. Specified treatment: 15 Gy SBRT to primary tumor, nephrectomy 4 weeks later. The ends lost 6 bases at V and 6 bases at J; junction bases unmatched: 4. In germline, CDR1 is ENHRY, CDR2 SYGVKD. This CDR3 contains 14 residues. Assay: immunoSEQ multiplex PCR; the TCRdb copy retains only in-frame clones and omits some. This sample yields about 62,000 clones, of which 60% to 85% are seen a single time; more than 6.5% belongs to the top ten.

Sequenced material: blood, taken from a patient whose treatment included radiotherapy and nephrectomy. The chain couples TRBV10-3 to TRBJ1-4; 10 bases are a match to TRBD1. This TCR was sampled from a man between 60 and 70 years old with renal cell carcinoma. The CDR3 loop is CAIRAGTGDEKLFF. DNA for the CDR3: TGTGCCATCAGGGCCGGGACAGGGGATGAAAAACTGTTTTTT.